This entry describes one T cell receptor beta chain. Its antigen is as yet unknown. This specimen belongs to a study of T cell responses to AZD1222 COVID-19 vaccine. Assay: immunoSEQ multiplex PCR; the TCRdb copy retains only in-frame clones and omits some. The data contain 110,000 or so clones, more than 70% of them seen just once; the ten biggest clones take up under 20%. This CDR3 spans 12 amino acids. V lost 4 bases and J 7 bases, leaving 10 bases between the germline ends. Germline V CDR1 and CDR2: SQVTM, ANQGSEA. Study findings and constraints: Repertoires were sampled only after the peak T cell response. Clonal diversity was possibly underestimated, and the donors were mostly white British, with more females.

This TCR was recovered from an adult in good health. The chain has TRBV29-1 and TRBJ1-4, with TRBD1 as a possible D gene (5 bases). This specimen consisted of peripheral blood, obtained on day 0 of AZD1222 vaccination. The CDR3 here is CSVAVGGEKLFF. The CDR3 DNA is TGCAGCGTTGCTGTGGGGGGTGAAAAACTGTTTTTT.